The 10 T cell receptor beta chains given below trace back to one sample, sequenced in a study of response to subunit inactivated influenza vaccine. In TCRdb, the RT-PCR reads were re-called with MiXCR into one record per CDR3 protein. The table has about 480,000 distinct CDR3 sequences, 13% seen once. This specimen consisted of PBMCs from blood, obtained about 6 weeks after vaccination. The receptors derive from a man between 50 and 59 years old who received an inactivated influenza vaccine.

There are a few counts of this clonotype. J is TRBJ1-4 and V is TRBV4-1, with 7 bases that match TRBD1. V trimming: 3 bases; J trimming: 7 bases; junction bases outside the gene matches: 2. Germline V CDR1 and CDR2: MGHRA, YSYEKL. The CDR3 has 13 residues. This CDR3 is CASSHWTGEKLFF. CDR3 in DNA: TGCGCCAGCAGCCACTGGACAGGTGAAAAACTGTTTTTT.

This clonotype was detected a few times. For the CDR3, the DNA is TGTGCCAGCAGTCTCAGATGGGGCTATGGCTACACCTTC. As protein: CASSLRWGYGYTF. V and J are TRBV12-3 or TRBV12-4 and TRBJ1-2; no firm D call. V lost 5 bases and J lost 4, with 11 bases in between. The CDR3 consists of 13 residues.

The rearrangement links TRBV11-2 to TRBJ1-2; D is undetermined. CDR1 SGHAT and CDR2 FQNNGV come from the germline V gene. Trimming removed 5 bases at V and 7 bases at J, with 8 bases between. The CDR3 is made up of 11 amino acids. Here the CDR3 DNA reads TGTGCCAGCAGCAGGGTGGGTGGCTACACCTTC. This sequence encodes CASSRVGGYTF.

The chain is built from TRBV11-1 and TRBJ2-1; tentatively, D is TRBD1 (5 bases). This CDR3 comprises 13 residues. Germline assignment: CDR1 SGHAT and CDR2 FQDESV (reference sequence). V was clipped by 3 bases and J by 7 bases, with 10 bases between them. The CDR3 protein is CASSFIKGNEQFF. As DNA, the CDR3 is TGTGCCAGCAGCTTTATAAAGGGGAATGAGCAGTTCTTC.

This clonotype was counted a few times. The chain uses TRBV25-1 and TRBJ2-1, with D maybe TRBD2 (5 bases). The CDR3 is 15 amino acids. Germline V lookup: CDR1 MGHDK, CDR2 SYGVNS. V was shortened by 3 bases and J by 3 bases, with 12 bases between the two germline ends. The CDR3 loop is CASSETTIDYNEQFF. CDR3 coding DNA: TGTGCCAGCAGTGAGACTACTATAGACTACAATGAGCAGTTCTTC.

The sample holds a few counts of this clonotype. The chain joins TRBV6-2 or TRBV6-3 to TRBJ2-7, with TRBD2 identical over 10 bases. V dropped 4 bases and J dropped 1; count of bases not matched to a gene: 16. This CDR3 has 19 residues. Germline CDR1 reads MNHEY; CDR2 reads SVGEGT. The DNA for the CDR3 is TGTGCCAGCAGTTCCCTGACTAGCGGGCGCACGCAGATATCCTACGAGCAGTACTTC. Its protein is CASSSLTSGRTQISYEQYF.

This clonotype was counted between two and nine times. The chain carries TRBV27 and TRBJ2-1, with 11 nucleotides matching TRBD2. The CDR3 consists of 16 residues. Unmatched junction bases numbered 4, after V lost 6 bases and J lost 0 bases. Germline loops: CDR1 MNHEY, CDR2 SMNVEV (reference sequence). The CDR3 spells CASRTSGSSSYNEQFF. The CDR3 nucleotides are TGTGCCAGCAGAACTAGCGGGAGTTCCTCCTACAATGAGCAGTTCTTC.

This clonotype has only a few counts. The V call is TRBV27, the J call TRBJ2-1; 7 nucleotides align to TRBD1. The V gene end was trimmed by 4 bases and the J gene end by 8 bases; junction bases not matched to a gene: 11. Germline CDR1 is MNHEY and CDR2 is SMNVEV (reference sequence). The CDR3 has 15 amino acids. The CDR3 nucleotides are TGTGCCAGCAGTTACACAGGGGCAGGAGTCTATGAGCAGTTCTTC. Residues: CASSYTGAGVYEQFF.

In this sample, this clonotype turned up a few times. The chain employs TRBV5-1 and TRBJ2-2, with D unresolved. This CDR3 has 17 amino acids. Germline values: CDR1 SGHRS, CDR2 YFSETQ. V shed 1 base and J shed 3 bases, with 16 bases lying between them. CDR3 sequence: CASSLSVTGGDTGELFF. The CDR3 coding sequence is TGCGCCAGCAGCTTGTCGGTGACGGGCGGAGACACCGGGGAGCTGTTTTTT.

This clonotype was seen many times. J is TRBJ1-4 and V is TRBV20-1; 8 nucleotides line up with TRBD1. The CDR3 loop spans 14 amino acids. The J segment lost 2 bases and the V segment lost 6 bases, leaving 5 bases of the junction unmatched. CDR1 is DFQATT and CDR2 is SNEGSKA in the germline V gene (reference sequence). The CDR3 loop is CSAGQGATNEKLFF. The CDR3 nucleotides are TGCAGTGCAGGACAGGGTGCTACTAATGAAAAACTGTTTTTT.